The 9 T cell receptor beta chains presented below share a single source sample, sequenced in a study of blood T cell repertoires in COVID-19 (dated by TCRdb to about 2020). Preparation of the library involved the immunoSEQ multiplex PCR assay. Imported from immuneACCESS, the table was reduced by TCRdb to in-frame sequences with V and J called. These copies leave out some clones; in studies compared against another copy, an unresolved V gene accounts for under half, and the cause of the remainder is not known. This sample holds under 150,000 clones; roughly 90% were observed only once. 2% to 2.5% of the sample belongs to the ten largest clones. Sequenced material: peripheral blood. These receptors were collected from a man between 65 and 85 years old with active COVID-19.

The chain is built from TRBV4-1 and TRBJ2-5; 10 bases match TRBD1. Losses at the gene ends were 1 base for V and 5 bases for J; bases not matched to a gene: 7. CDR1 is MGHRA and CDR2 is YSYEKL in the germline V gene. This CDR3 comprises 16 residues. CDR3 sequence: CASSQGVGQGRETQYF. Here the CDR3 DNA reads TGCGCCAGCAGCCAAGGTGTGGGACAGGGGAGGGAGACCCAGTACTTC.

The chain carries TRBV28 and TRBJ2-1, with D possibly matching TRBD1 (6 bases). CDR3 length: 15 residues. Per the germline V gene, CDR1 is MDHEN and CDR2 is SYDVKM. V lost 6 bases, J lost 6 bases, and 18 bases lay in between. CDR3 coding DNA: TGTGCCAGCAGGATCTACAGGGATAGAAGCAATGAGCAGTTCTTC. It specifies CASRIYRDRSNEQFF.

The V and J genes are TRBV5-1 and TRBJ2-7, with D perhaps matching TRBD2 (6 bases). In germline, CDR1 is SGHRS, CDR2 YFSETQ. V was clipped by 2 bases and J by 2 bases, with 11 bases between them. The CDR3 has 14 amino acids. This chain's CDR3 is CASSFSGSTYEQYF. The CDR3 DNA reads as TGCGCCAGCAGCTTTAGCGGATCTACCTACGAGCAGTACTTC.

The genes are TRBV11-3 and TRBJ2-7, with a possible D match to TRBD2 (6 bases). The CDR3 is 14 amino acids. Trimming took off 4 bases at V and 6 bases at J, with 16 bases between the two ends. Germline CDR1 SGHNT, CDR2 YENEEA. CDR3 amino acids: CASSSDGGLGEQYF. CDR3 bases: TGTGCCAGCAGCTCCGACGGGGGATTGGGCGAGCAGTACTTC.

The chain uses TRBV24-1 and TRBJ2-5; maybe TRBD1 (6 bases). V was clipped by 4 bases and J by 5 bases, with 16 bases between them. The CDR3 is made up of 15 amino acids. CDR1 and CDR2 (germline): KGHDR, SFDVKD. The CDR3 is CATSDSTGSGETQYF. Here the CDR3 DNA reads TGTGCCACCAGTGACTCAACAGGGAGCGGTGAGACCCAGTACTTC.

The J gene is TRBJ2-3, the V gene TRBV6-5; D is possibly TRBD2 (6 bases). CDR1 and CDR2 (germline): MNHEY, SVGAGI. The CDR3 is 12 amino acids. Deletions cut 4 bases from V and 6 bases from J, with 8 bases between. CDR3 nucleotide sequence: TGTGCCAGCAGTTGGCGGGGCGATACGCAGTATTTT. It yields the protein CASSWRGDTQYF.

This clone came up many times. CDR3 bases: TGCGCCAGCAGCTCGAGAGCGGTTGACTACGAGCAGTACTTC. It yields the protein CASSSRAVDYEQYF. The V gene is TRBV4-1, the J gene TRBJ2-7; D may be TRBD2 (5 bases). Germline V CDR1 and CDR2: MGHRA, YSYEKL. Trimming removed 5 bases from V and 3 bases from J, with 14 bases in between. The CDR3 covers 14 residues.

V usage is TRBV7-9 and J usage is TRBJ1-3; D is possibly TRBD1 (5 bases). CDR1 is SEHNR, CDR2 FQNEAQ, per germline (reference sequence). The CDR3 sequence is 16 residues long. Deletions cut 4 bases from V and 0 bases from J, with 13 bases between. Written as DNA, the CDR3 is TGTGCCAGCAGCTCTCTGGGGCCAGACTCTGGAAACACCATATATTTT. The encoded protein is CASSSLGPDSGNTIYF.

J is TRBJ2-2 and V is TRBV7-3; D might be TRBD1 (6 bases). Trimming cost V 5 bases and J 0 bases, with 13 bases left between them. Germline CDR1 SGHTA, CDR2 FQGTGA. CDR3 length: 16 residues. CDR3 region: CASSPQGPANTGELFF. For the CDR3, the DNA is TGTGCCAGCAGCCCTCAGGGGCCAGCGAACACCGGGGAGCTGTTTTTT.